The sequence of this TCR beta chain was determined in a study of response to subunit inactivated influenza vaccine. Study findings and constraints: Each seasonal flu vaccination may recruit only limited new T cells, authors suggested.

CDR1 and CDR2 from the germline V gene are SGHTA and FQGNSA. This CDR3 spans 13 amino acids. V was pared by 5 bases and J by 3 bases, with 11 bases between. MiXCR was run by TCRdb on the RT-PCR reads, yielding one entry per CDR3 protein. The table lists about 500,000 distinct CDR3 sequences, 16% of them singletons. This clonotype was picked up a small number of times. Its antigen is undetermined. Sample: CD4+ T cells sorted from PBMCs, taken 23 to 25 months after vaccination. The sequence was collected from a man aged 50-75 years who received an inactivated influenza vaccine. The V and J genes are TRBV7-2 and TRBJ2-7, with a possible D match to TRBD2 (6 bases). The CDR3 coding sequence is TGTGCCAGCAGCGGGGGGAATAACTACGAGCAGTACTTC. Protein: CASSGGNNYEQYF.